This T cell receptor beta chain came from a study of cytomegalovirus exposure and HLA in healthy donors. On the study more broadly: The roughly 100 million unique TCR beta sequences, from around 200 million T cells, were found by an earlier analysis.

Note on this clone: What it binds is unknown.

The PCR was carried out with 60 Vbeta primers and 13 Jbeta primers. The protocol was immunoSEQ multiplex PCR, while the TCRdb copy is restricted to in-frame clones and leaves out a portion. The sample shows 130,000 or so clones, under 10% of them seen only once. Broader study findings: Later analysis identified 17,000 or so TCR beta sequences associated with HLA alleles, using a false discovery rate threshold of 0.05. Clonal expansion, a later analysis showed, was greater in HLA-associated TCR beta chains than in equally common others. Sequencing likely generated an artifact that appeared as a cluster of highly shared sequence variants.

Sequencing input: PBMCs. The TCR was taken from a middle-aged woman in good health and CMV-seropositive.

The CDR3 sequence is CASSLGDRVSRTQYF. As DNA, the CDR3 is TGTGCCAGCAGCTTAGGGGACAGAGTATCACGTACGCAGTATTTT. The chain links TRBV13 to TRBJ2-3; possibly TRBD1 for D (6 bases). The V gene's germline CDR1 is PRHDT and CDR2 FYEKMQ (reference sequence). V was shortened by 0 bases and J by 8 bases, with 15 bases between the two germline ends. The CDR3 loop spans 15 amino acids.